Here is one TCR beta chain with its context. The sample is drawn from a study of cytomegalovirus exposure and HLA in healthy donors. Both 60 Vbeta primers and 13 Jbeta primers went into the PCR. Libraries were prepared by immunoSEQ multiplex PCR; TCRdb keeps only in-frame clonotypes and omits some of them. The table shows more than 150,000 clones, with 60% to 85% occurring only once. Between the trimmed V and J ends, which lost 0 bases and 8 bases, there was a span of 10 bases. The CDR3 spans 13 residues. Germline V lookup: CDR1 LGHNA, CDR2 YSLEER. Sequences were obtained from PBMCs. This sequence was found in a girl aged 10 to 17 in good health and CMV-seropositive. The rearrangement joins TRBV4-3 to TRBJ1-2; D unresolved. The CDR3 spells CASSQDRSGGYTF. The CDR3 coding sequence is TGCGCCAGCAGCCAAGATAGGAGTGGGGGCTACACCTTC.